One sample yielded the 18 T cell receptor beta chains listed below, sequenced in a study of identical twins. In TCRdb, the 5' RACE reads were re-called with MiXCR into one record per CDR3 protein. Here the sample spans around 570,000 distinct CDR3 sequences, more than 9% being singletons. These data also featured in a second study, about yellow fever vaccine responses in identical twins.

The sequenced material came from PBMCs. These TCRs come from a woman between 18 and 30 years old in good health.

The V gene is TRBV6-2 or TRBV6-3, the J gene TRBJ2-5; weak D call: TRBD1 (6 bases). V was trimmed by 4 bases and J by 7 bases, leaving 13 bases between them. Germline values: CDR1 MNHEY, CDR2 SVGEGT. CDR3 length equals 13 residues. CDR3: CASSSQGTGTQYF. The CDR3 nucleotides are TGTGCCAGCAGTTCGCAGGGGACGGGGACCCAGTACTTC.

This chain uses TRBV7-9 with TRBJ2-5, with 16 nucleotides matching TRBD2. With 6 bases clipped from V and 4 bases from J, the junction kept 5 bases outside the gene matches. This CDR3 is built from 16 residues. CDR1 and CDR2 (germline): SEHNR, FQNEAQ (reference sequence). CDR3 sequence (DNA): TGTGCCAGCAGTCGGGGACTAGCGGGGGGGCCAGAGACCCAGTACTTC. Protein: CASSRGLAGGPETQYF.

This clonotype was counted only a few times. The chain couples TRBV5-1 to TRBJ1-1; the match to TRBD1 covers 7 bases. CDR3 length: 14 amino acids. After removal of 4 bases from V and 6 bases from J, the junction contained 9 bases not matched to a gene. Germline V gene data show CDR1 as SGHRS and CDR2 as YFSETQ. CDR3 protein: CASSMGDSRAEAFF. As DNA, the CDR3 is TGCGCCAGCAGCATGGGGGACAGCCGGGCTGAAGCTTTCTTT.

The gene calls are TRBV6-6 and TRBJ2-3; unclear D gene. Germline CDR1 and CDR2: MNHNY and SVGAGI (reference sequence). The CDR3 runs to 12 residues. The V gene lost 5 bases and the J gene lost 4 bases, with 7 bases spanning the gap. The CDR3 DNA follows: TGTGCCAGCAGTATCCTTTCAGATACGCAGTATTTT. Translated, it gives CASSILSDTQYF.

This clonotype was recorded at least ten times. The V and J genes are TRBV4-3 and TRBJ2-1; 10 bases match TRBD2. Trimming removed 2 bases from V and 15 bases from J; junction bases left unmatched: 4. The CDR3 is made up of 12 amino acids. Germline assignment: CDR1 LGHNA and CDR2 YSLEER. The CDR3 coding sequence is TGCGCCAGCAGCCAATCTAGCGGGAGTCTGTTCTTC. Amino acid sequence: CASSQSSGSLFF.

This clonotype was seen a handful of times. V gene TRBV5-1 combines with J gene TRBJ2-5; D is possibly TRBD2 (5 bases). V lost 1 base to trimming and J lost 5 bases, with 18 bases between them. The CDR3 loop spans 16 amino acids. Germline-derived CDR1 and CDR2 are SGHRS and YFSETQ. The CDR3 loop reads CASSLIGNNVLETQYF. CDR3 nucleotides: TGCGCCAGCAGCTTGATCGGGAACAATGTTTTGGAGACCCAGTACTTC.

Only a few counts were recorded for this clonotype. V is TRBV29-1 and J is TRBJ2-7; no definite D call. Trimming left V 7 bases short and J 1 base short, with 8 bases between. The CDR3 runs to 11 residues. The germline CDR1 and CDR2 sequences are SQVTM and ANQGSEA. Written as DNA, the CDR3 is TGCAGCGCGTTTATTTCCTACGAGCAGTACTTC. Encoded protein: CSAFISYEQYF.

CDR3 sequence reads: CASSLMPRLINEGTGELFF. The DNA for the CDR3 is TGCGCCAGCAGCTTAATGCCCCGACTTATAAACGAGGGGACCGGGGAGCTGTTTTTT. This chain links TRBV5-1 with TRBJ2-2; D might be TRBD1 or TRBD2, each matching 5 bases. The CDR3 sequence is 19 residues long. Per the germline V gene, CDR1 is SGHRS and CDR2 is YFSETQ. The V end lost 2 bases, the J end lost 5 bases, and 25 bases lay between the germline ends.

This clonotype has only a few counts. The V and J genes are TRBV5-1 and TRBJ2-7; possibly TRBD2 for D (7 bases). Germline V gene lookup returns CDR1 SGHRS and CDR2 YFSETQ. The germline V and J ends were trimmed by 1 base and 1 base, with 12 bases remaining between them. The CDR3 covers 15 residues. The CDR3 DNA follows: TGCGCCAGCAGCTTGAAGGGGGGGACATCCTACGAGCAGTACTTC. This encodes CASSLKGGTSYEQYF.

The V gene is TRBV4-3, the J gene TRBJ2-7, with 7 bases aligning to TRBD2. Germline V gives CDR1 LGHNA, CDR2 YSLEER. CDR3 length: 15 residues. Trimming cost V 4 bases and J 3 bases; bases outside gene matches: 9. The CDR3 DNA reads as TGCGCCAGCAGCCCGTCTCCGCGGGAGTTCTACGAGCAGTACTTC. The encoded protein is CASSPSPREFYEQYF.

This sequence joins TRBV10-3 and TRBJ2-5; D call uncertain. Trimming cost V 3 bases and J 3 bases, with 14 bases left between them. The CDR3 sequence is 15 residues long. Looked up from germline, CDR1 is ENHRY and CDR2 is SYGVKD. The CDR3 bases are TGTGCCATCAGTGAAGACGAACTGTCAAAAGAGACCCAGTACTTC. Translating gives CAISEDELSKETQYF.

This clonotype was found a few times. V and J are TRBV7-2 and TRBJ1-2; the D is unclear. Trimming left V 2 bases short and J 0 bases short, with 7 bases between. The CDR3 runs 14 residues. Germline V gives CDR1 SGHTA, CDR2 FQGNSA. The CDR3 sequence: CASSLLDTNYGYTF. DNA for the CDR3: TGTGCCAGCAGCTTATTGGATACTAACTATGGCTACACCTTC.

The chain combines TRBV29-1 with TRBJ1-2; D is perhaps TRBD1 (6 bases). The germline V and J ends were trimmed by 3 bases and 3 bases, with 11 bases remaining between them. The CDR3 length is 13 residues. Germline values: CDR1 SQVTM, CDR2 ANQGSEA. CDR3 sequence (DNA): TGCAGCGTTGATCAGGGGCGGGACTATGGCTACACCTTC. Translating gives CSVDQGRDYGYTF.

This clonotype has just a few counts. This chain connects TRBV20-1 to TRBJ2-7; TRBD2 aligns across 10 bases. Unmatched junction bases numbered 6, after V lost 5 bases and J lost 5 bases. This CDR3 has 13 residues. The germline V gene has CDR1 DFQATT and CDR2 SNEGSKA (reference sequence). CDR3 nucleotide sequence: TGCAGTGCTCCCGGGACTAGCGCCCACGAGCAGTACTTC. Translating it yields CSAPGTSAHEQYF.

This clonotype was seen repeatedly, ten times or more. The chain joins TRBV6-5 to TRBJ2-7; the match to TRBD1 covers 7 bases. The V segment lost 2 bases and the J segment 5 bases; nucleotides outside the gene matches: 3. The CDR3 loop spans 13 amino acids. The germline V gene has CDR1 MNHEY and CDR2 SVGAGI. This CDR3 is CASSYNRGNEQYF. CDR3 DNA sequence: TGTGCCAGCAGTTACAACAGGGGAAACGAGCAGTACTTC.

This clonotype was seen more than once but under ten times. The rearrangement uses TRBV28 and TRBJ2-2, with D possibly matching TRBD1 (5 bases). Trimming removed 5 bases at V and 4 bases at J, with 8 bases between. CDR1 MDHEN and CDR2 SYDVKM come from the germline V gene. This CDR3 comprises 13 residues. The chain's CDR3 is CASSEDTTGELFF. In DNA, the CDR3 is TGTGCCAGCAGTGAGGACACCACCGGGGAGCTGTTTTTT.

This clonotype was observed many times. The rearrangement links TRBV24-1 to TRBJ1-2, with TRBD1 identical over 9 bases. CDR3 length: 15 amino acids. Trimming at V came to 7 bases and at J to 4 bases, leaving 9 bases not matched to a gene. Germline V gene lookup returns CDR1 KGHDR and CDR2 SFDVKD. The CDR3 nucleotides read TGTGCCACCAGCGACAGGGGGACTTCCACCTATGGCTACACCTTC. Translating it yields CATSDRGTSTYGYTF.

The chain recombines TRBV29-1 with TRBJ2-3; TRBD1 is a possible D gene (6 bases). The V end was cut by 6 bases, the J end by 3 bases, with 13 bases between. The CDR3 spans 13 residues. Germline V gene lookup returns CDR1 SQVTM and CDR2 ANQGSEA. The CDR3 here is CSVQGKPTDTQYF. CDR3 nucleotides: TGCAGCGTGCAGGGGAAGCCGACAGATACGCAGTATTTT.